The clone carrying this T cell receptor (beta chain) has ten or more counts. Its target is not known. TCRdb re-analysed the multiplex PCR reads in MiXCR, keeping a single row per CDR3 protein. The profile shows 200,000 to 250,000 distinct CDR3 sequences, approximately 29% of them singletons. CDR3 size: 15 residues. Trimming removed 6 bases from V and 2 bases from J, with 17 bases in between. Germline CDR1 SGHNT, CDR2 YENEEA. The data were taken from a study of breast tumors, draining lymph nodes, adjacent tissues. Study-level findings and limits: Luminal-like breast cancer showed significantly greater tumor-nontumor repertoire similarity than basal-like breast cancer did. Tumor T cell lymph node origin was a supported hypothesis, not proven.

Axillary draining lymph nodes of breast cancer patients supplied the node samples. The clonotype was recovered from a female donor with breast cancer. Some clones in this sample may be carry-over from other donors' samples. Input material: axillary lymph node tissue. J is TRBJ2-7 and V is TRBV11-3; D tentatively reads TRBD1 or TRBD2 (5 bases each). The CDR3: CASSLTTQGPYEQYF. CDR3 sequence (DNA): TGTGCCAGCAGTCTTACGACCCAGGGACCCTACGAGCAGTACTTC.